Presented here are 13 T cell receptor beta chains from one specimen sequenced in a study of T-cell reconstitution after alpha-beta-depleted transplantation in children. Researchers prepared the TCRbeta library using unique molecular identifiers, the study reports. TCRdb itself ran the PCR reads through MiXCR, one entry per CDR3 protein. The sample carries a few hundred thousand distinct CDR3 sequences, more than 10% recorded once. This sample comprised PBMCs, obtained from the stem cell graft. These receptors all stem from a human donor who donated a stem cell graft to a child with Fanconi anemia.

V and J are TRBV6-4 and TRBJ2-3; 10 bases fit TRBD2. From germline, CDR1 is MRHNA and CDR2 SNTAGT. This CDR3 has 15 amino acids. V shed 4 bases and J 4 bases; nucleotides not matched to a gene: 5. The CDR3 DNA follows: TGTGCCAGCAGTGTCGCAAGCGGGGGGGCAGATACGCAGTATTTT. Protein: CASSVASGGADTQYF.

This clonotype was seen a few times. The rearrangement joins TRBV2 to TRBJ2-1; TRBD1 aligns across 12 bases. Germline CDR1 reads SNHLY; CDR2 reads FYNNEI. V gave up 8 bases and J gave up 6 bases; unmatched junction bases: 5. The length of the CDR3 is 14 residues. CDR3 in amino acids: CASSGTGGPNEQFF. In DNA, the CDR3 is TGTGCCAGCTCCGGGACAGGGGGCCCCAATGAGCAGTTCTTC.

This clonotype was counted only a few times. The gene calls are TRBV5-1 and TRBJ1-6, with D possibly being TRBD1 (6 bases). The CDR3 covers 14 residues. Germline V gives CDR1 SGHRS, CDR2 YFSETQ. Trimming left V 0 bases short and J 10 bases short, with 11 bases between. CDR3 sequence: CASSLDREKSPLHF. CDR3 in DNA: TGCGCCAGCAGCTTGGACAGGGAGAAATCACCCCTCCACTTT.

The genes are TRBV2 and TRBJ1-2; no firm D call. With 0 bases removed from V and 7 bases from J, the gap between germline ends came to 12 bases. From germline, CDR1 is SNHLY and CDR2 FYNNEI. This CDR3 region has 14 residues. The CDR3 nucleotides read TGTGCCAGCAGTGAAGCGGACTGGGCTGGTGGCTACACCTTC. This translates into CASSEADWAGGYTF.

The chain links TRBV5-1 to TRBJ2-5; the match to TRBD1 covers 8 bases. The CDR3 is 15 amino acids. Per germline, CDR1 SGHRS and CDR2 YFSETQ. The J segment lost 7 bases and the V segment lost 4 bases, leaving 12 bases of the junction unmatched. Written as DNA, the CDR3 is TGCGCCAGCAGCATAGACAGGGGCCATTCAGGGACCCAGTACTTC. It yields the protein CASSIDRGHSGTQYF.

In its sample, this clonotype was seen many times. The V call is TRBV10-3, the J call TRBJ2-5; D remains unclear. Deletions cut 2 bases from V and 4 bases from J, with 11 bases between. From germline, CDR1 is ENHRY and CDR2 SYGVKD. The CDR3 has 14 residues. The CDR3: CAISEASLGETQYF. CDR3 sequence (DNA): TGTGCCATCAGTGAGGCGTCCCTCGGAGAGACCCAGTACTTC.

This clonotype has a handful of counts. The chain combines TRBV11-3 with TRBJ2-1; D is unclear. Germline-derived CDR1 and CDR2 are SGHNT and YENEEA. Trimming removed 5 bases at V and 0 bases at J, with 11 bases between. CDR3 size: 15 residues. DNA for the CDR3: TGTGCCAGCAGCCAAGAGCAGGCCTCCTACAATGAGCAGTTCTTC. This encodes CASSQEQASYNEQFF. Variable domain in full (rest from reference TRBV11-3 and TRBJ2-1): EAGVVQSPRYKIIEKKQPVAFWCNPISGHNTLYWYLQNLGQGPELLIRYENEEAVDDSQLPKDRFSAERLKGVDSTLKIQPAELGDSAVYLCASSQEQASYNEQFFGPGTRLTVL.

This clonotype has just a few counts. The genes are TRBV5-1 and TRBJ1-2; D uncertain. This CDR3 is built from 15 residues. Germline V gives CDR1 SGHRS, CDR2 YFSETQ. Trimming took off 7 bases at V and 0 bases at J, with 16 bases between the two ends. CDR3 bases: TGCGCCAGCCGCCGCGCGGAAGGTGCTAACTATGGCTACACCTTC. Amino acid sequence: CASRRAEGANYGYTF.

This clonotype showed up just a few times. The chain joins TRBV7-3 to TRBJ2-3; 12 positions match TRBD2. V lost 2 bases, J lost 4 bases, and 4 bases stayed unmatched. The CDR3 has 16 amino acids. Germline CDR1 SGHTA, CDR2 FQGTGA. CDR3: CASSLSSGGASDTQYF. CDR3 in DNA: TGTGCCAGCAGCTTATCTAGCGGGGGGGCCTCAGATACGCAGTATTTT.

This clonotype was seen only a few times. The gene calls are TRBV12-3 or TRBV12-4 and TRBJ1-4; D is unresolved. Trimming took 6 bases from V and 4 from J, leaving 9 bases between them. The CDR3 is 13 residues long. The CDR3, as DNA: TGTGCCAGCAGACACGACGTTAATGAAAAACTGTTTTTT. Its translation is CASRHDVNEKLFF.

This rearrangement joins TRBV4-3 to TRBJ2-1; D is ambiguous. The CDR3 runs 17 residues. From germline, CDR1 is LGHNA and CDR2 YSLEER. The ends were cut back, 0 bases at V and 0 bases at J, with 12 bases in the middle. This CDR3 reads CASSQENLFSSYNEQFF. In DNA form, the CDR3 reads TGCGCCAGCAGCCAAGAAAATCTGTTCTCCTCCTACAATGAGCAGTTCTTC.

DNA of the CDR3: TGTGCCAGCAGCACATGGACTCACAATGAGCAGTTCTTC. It encodes CASSTWTHNEQFF. The rearrangement uses TRBV7-6 and TRBJ2-1; tentative D call: TRBD2 (5 bases). V was shortened by 5 bases and J by 5 bases, with 10 bases between the two germline ends. In germline, CDR1 is SGHVS, CDR2 FNYEAQ. This CDR3 has 13 amino acids.

The rearrangement links TRBV15 to TRBJ1-1, with D unclear. Germline V gene sequence: CDR1 LNHNV, CDR2 YYDKDF (reference sequence). The CDR3 contains 15 residues. Between the trimmed V and J ends, which lost 0 bases and 2 bases, there was a span of 10 bases. The CDR3: CATSRDGGRNTEAFF. In DNA, the CDR3 is TGTGCCACCAGCAGAGATGGAGGGAGAAACACTGAAGCTTTCTTT.